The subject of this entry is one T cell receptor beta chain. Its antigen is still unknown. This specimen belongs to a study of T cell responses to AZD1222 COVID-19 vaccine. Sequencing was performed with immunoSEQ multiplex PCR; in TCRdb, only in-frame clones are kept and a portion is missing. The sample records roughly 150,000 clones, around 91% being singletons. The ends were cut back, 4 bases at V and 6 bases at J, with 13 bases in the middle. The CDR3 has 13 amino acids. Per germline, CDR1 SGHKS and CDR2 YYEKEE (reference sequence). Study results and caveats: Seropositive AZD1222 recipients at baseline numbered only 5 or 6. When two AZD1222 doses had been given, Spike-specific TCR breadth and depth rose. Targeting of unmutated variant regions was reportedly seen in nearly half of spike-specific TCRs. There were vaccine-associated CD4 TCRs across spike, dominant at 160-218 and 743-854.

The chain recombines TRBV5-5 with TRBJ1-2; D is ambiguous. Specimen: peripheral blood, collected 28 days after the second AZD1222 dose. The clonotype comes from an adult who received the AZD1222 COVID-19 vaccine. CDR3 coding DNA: TGTGCCAGCAGCCGAGGGCCAGCCAATGGCTACACCTTC. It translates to CASSRGPANGYTF.